These 25 T cell receptor beta chains were sequenced from one sample in a study of cytomegalovirus exposure and HLA in healthy donors. Profiled with immunoSEQ multiplex PCR; TCRdb holds only in-frame clones, not every one. The table has 100,000 to 120,000 clones, more than 90% seen once. The sample taken for sequencing was PBMCs. The source is a woman under 30 in good health and CMV-seronegative.

V and J are TRBV27 and TRBJ2-1; TRBD1 aligns across 7 bases. This CDR3 has 16 residues. CDR1 and CDR2 from the germline V gene are MNHEY and SMNVEV (reference sequence). The J segment lost 5 bases and the V segment lost 5 bases, leaving 12 bases of the junction unmatched. Here the CDR3 reads CASSPQTGLRDNEQFF. Here the CDR3 DNA reads TGTGCCAGCAGTCCGCAGACAGGGTTGAGAGACAATGAGCAGTTCTTC.

The chain employs TRBV6-5 and TRBJ1-6; D gene unclear. CDR1 MNHEY and CDR2 SVGAGI come from the germline V gene. V was cut by 2 bases and J by 5 bases, with 7 bases left in between. The CDR3 is 14 amino acids. CDR3 nucleotide sequence: TGTGCCAGCAGTTACCTTGCGGATAATTCACCCCTCCACTTT. Translating it yields CASSYLADNSPLHF.

The chain recombines TRBV29-1 with TRBJ2-1, with 7 nucleotides matching TRBD1. This CDR3 contains 15 residues. Unmatched junction bases numbered 11, after V lost 5 bases and J lost 4 bases. Per the germline V gene, CDR1 is SQVTM and CDR2 is ANQGSEA. The CDR3 reads CSVSLGGRGYNEQFF. For the CDR3, the DNA is TGCAGCGTTTCTCTAGGGGGCAGGGGGTACAATGAGCAGTTCTTC.

The chain recombines TRBV6-5 with TRBJ2-2; 7 bases are shared with TRBD2. Germline values: CDR1 MNHEY, CDR2 SVGAGI. The CDR3 is 15 amino acids. Germline trimming cut 0 bases from V and 9 bases from J; bases unmatched to any gene: 7. This chain's CDR3 is CASSYSTGTTWELFF. CDR3 in DNA: TGTGCCAGCAGTTACTCGACCGGGACTACTTGGGAGCTGTTTTTT.

The chain is built from TRBV27 and TRBJ1-4; D gene unclear. There are 11 residues in the CDR3. CDR1 MNHEY and CDR2 SMNVEV come from the germline V gene (reference sequence). V lost 6 bases to trimming and J lost 6 bases, with 5 bases between them. CDR3 nucleotide sequence: TGTGCCAGCAGATATCATGAAAAACTGTTTTTT. Its translation: CASRYHEKLFF.

The chain has TRBV2 and TRBJ1-1; maybe TRBD1 (5 bases). The CDR3 is 13 amino acids. Trimming pared 4 bases from V and 4 bases from J, leaving 10 bases between. Germline V gene sequence: CDR1 SNHLY, CDR2 FYNNEI. The CDR3 spells CASSVSGGTEAFF. The DNA of the CDR3 is TGTGCCAGCAGTGTTTCGGGGGGCACTGAAGCTTTCTTT.

This rearrangement joins TRBV19 to TRBJ1-1, with D perhaps matching TRBD1 (5 bases). The CDR3 extends over 15 amino acids. The germline V gene encodes CDR1 LNHDA and CDR2 SQIVND (reference sequence). V shed 5 bases and J shed 0 bases, with 13 bases lying between them. The CDR3 sequence is CASSDSQWVNTEAFF. CDR3 nucleotides: TGTGCCAGTAGTGACAGTCAGTGGGTGAACACTGAAGCTTTCTTT. Full variable domain (remainder filled in from reference TRBV19 and TRBJ1-1): DGGITQSPKYLFRKEGQNVTLSCEQNLNHDAMYWYRQDPGQGLRLIYYSQIVNDFQKGDIAEGYSVSREKKESFPLTVTSAQKNPTAFYLCASSDSQWVNTEAFFGQGTRLTVV.

The V and J genes are TRBV11-3 and TRBJ2-2, with D perhaps matching TRBD1 (5 bases). Looked up from germline, CDR1 is SGHNT and CDR2 is YENEEA. V gave up 4 bases and J gave up 1 base, with 10 bases separating them. The CDR3 covers 15 residues. The DNA of the CDR3 is TGTGCCAGCAGCTCAAAAGACAGGAACACCGGGGAGCTGTTTTTT. Encoded protein: CASSSKDRNTGELFF.

V usage is TRBV25-1 and J usage is TRBJ2-5, with D uncertain. Germline V CDR1 and CDR2: MGHDK, SYGVNS. The CDR3 is 14 residues long. V lost 1 base to trimming and J lost 4 bases, with 10 bases between them. The CDR3 region is CASSESVPVETQYF. The CDR3 nucleotides are TGTGCCAGCAGTGAATCGGTCCCTGTAGAGACCCAGTACTTC.

The chain joins TRBV7-3 to TRBJ2-3, with 7 bases fitting TRBD2. Germline-derived CDR1 and CDR2 are SGHTA and FQGTGA. This CDR3 spans 15 amino acids. V was pared by 5 bases and J by 2 bases, with 7 bases of the junction left unmatched. The CDR3 DNA follows: TGTGCCAGCAGCCGCGGGGGAGGTGTCACAGATACGCAGTATTTT. Translation: CASSRGGGVTDTQYF.

V usage is TRBV7-2 and J usage is TRBJ1-4; TRBD1 matches 10 bases. CDR3 length: 15 residues. The germline CDR1 and CDR2 sequences are SGHTA and FQGNSA. The V segment lost 5 bases and the J segment 5 bases; nucleotides outside the gene matches: 5. Written as DNA, the CDR3 is TGTGCCAGCAGCAAACCGGGACAGGGGAATGAAAAACTGTTTTTT. Protein sequence: CASSKPGQGNEKLFF.

The CDR3 DNA sequence: TGTGCCAGCAGTTTATATACAGGCCTCTCCTACGAGCAGTACTTC. It is translated as CASSLYTGLSYEQYF. This rearrangement joins TRBV27 to TRBJ2-7, with TRBD1 as a possible D gene (5 bases). The V end was cut by 1 base, the J end by 0 bases, with 10 bases between. Germline CDR1 and CDR2: MNHEY and SMNVEV (reference sequence). CDR3 size: 15 residues.

This clone occurred once. The chain employs TRBV6-5 and TRBJ1-5; TRBD1 matches at 8 bases. There are 15 residues in the CDR3. Looked up from germline, CDR1 is MNHEY and CDR2 is SVGAGI. The trim removed 5 bases at V and 5 bases at J, leaving 8 bases unmatched. The CDR3 nucleotides are TGTGCCAGCAGTCGGACAGGGAAACTACATCAGCCCCAGCATTTT. Its translation is CASSRTGKLHQPQHF.

The chain recombines TRBV11-2 with TRBJ2-7; a weak D match, TRBD2 (6 bases). V gave up 4 bases and J gave up 1 base, with 14 bases separating them. The germline CDR1 and CDR2 sequences are SGHAT and FQNNGV. This CDR3 is 15 amino acids long. The CDR3 DNA sequence: TGTGCCAGCAGCTCTCTCCGGGACTCATCCTACGAGCAGTACTTC. Protein sequence: CASSSLRDSSYEQYF.

This rearrangement joins TRBV4-1 to TRBJ2-1; 11 nucleotides line up with TRBD2. The germline V gene has CDR1 MGHRA and CDR2 YSYEKL. Trimming cost V 0 bases and J 12 bases; bases outside gene matches: 10. CDR3 size: 16 residues. The CDR3 is CASSQDQGSGGAVQFF. In DNA form, the CDR3 reads TGCGCCAGCAGCCAAGATCAAGGTAGCGGGGGGGCGGTGCAGTTCTTC.

V usage is TRBV11-3 and J usage is TRBJ2-1; TRBD1 matches 10 bases. The CDR3 sequence is 15 residues long. Looked up from germline, CDR1 is SGHNT and CDR2 is YENEEA. The junction had 8 bases not matched to a gene; V was cut back by 4 bases and J by 8 bases. CDR3 loop: CASSSGTGVWHEQFF. CDR3 bases: TGTGCCAGCAGCTCCGGGACAGGGGTTTGGCATGAGCAGTTCTTC.

This chain connects TRBV6-1 to TRBJ1-5, with D perhaps matching TRBD1 (5 bases). With 0 bases removed from V and 5 bases from J, the gap between germline ends came to 11 bases. Germline lookup yields CDR1 MNHNS and CDR2 SASEGT. The CDR3 has 15 amino acids. The CDR3 bases are TGTGCCAGCAGTGAAGCGGCGGGGGATTATCAGCCCCAGCATTTT. Translated, it gives CASSEAAGDYQPQHF.

The chain is built from TRBV7-3 and TRBJ2-6; unclear D gene. CDR3 length: 15 amino acids. V dropped 4 bases and J dropped 0 bases, with 7 bases sitting between them. CDR1 is SGHTA, CDR2 FQGTGA, per germline. This CDR3 reads CASSSMSSGANVLTF. The CDR3 DNA sequence: TGTGCCAGCAGCTCCATGTCCTCTGGGGCCAACGTCCTGACTTTC.

The V call is TRBV4-1, the J call TRBJ2-3, with 9 bases matching TRBD2. This CDR3 comprises 20 residues. The V and J ends lost 2 bases and 2 bases, in that order; junction bases with no gene match: 17. From germline, CDR1 is MGHRA and CDR2 YSYEKL. The CDR3 bases are TGCGCCAGCAGCCAACCCGCCCTACTACTGGCGGGGGGGGACACAGATACGCAGTATTTT. Translating it yields CASSQPALLLAGGDTDTQYF.

The genes are TRBV18 and TRBJ1-1, with D perhaps matching TRBD1 (5 bases). From germline, CDR1 is KGHSH and CDR2 LQKENI. The CDR3 is made up of 13 amino acids. Trimming pared 6 bases from V and 1 base from J, leaving 9 bases between. CDR3 amino acids: CASSEGRNTEAFF. In DNA, the CDR3 is TGTGCCAGCTCGGAGGGACGGAACACTGAAGCTTTCTTT.

This chain's CDR3 is CASITTGPGYEQYF. CDR3 nucleotides: TGTGCCAGCATAACGACAGGGCCGGGCTACGAGCAGTACTTC. This chain uses TRBV28 with TRBJ2-7, with 7 bases fitting TRBD1. The V gene's germline CDR1 is MDHEN and CDR2 SYDVKM. The ends lost 7 bases at V and 3 bases at J; junction bases unmatched: 9. The CDR3 has 14 amino acids. Drawing the rest from reference TRBV28 and TRBJ2-7, the complete variable domain is DVKVTQSSRYLVKRTGEKVFLECVQDMDHENMFWYRQDPGLGLRLIYFSYDVKMKEKGDIPEGYSVSREKKERFSLILESASTNQTSMYLCASITTGPGYEQYFGPGTRLTVT.

The V call is TRBV5-5, the J call TRBJ2-7, with 8 bases that match TRBD2. The CDR3 consists of 14 residues. With V trimmed by 4 bases and J by 4 bases, 7 bases remained unmatched. From germline, CDR1 is SGHKS and CDR2 YYEKEE (reference sequence). CDR3 residues: CASSRRGDLYEQYF. In DNA, the CDR3 is TGTGCCAGCAGCCGGCGGGGGGACCTTTACGAGCAGTACTTC.

The chain uses TRBV6-5 and TRBJ1-1; 7 nucleotides match TRBD1. The CDR3 sequence is 12 residues long. Germline V lookup: CDR1 MNHEY, CDR2 SVGAGI. V shed 6 bases, J shed 8 bases, and the junction held 6 bases outside the gene matches. The CDR3 protein is CASSGTDREAFF. The CDR3 DNA reads as TGTGCCAGCAGCGGGACAGACCGAGAAGCTTTCTTT.

The chain has TRBV5-1 and TRBJ2-1, with D maybe TRBD1 (7 bases). CDR1 and CDR2 (germline): SGHRS, YFSETQ. This CDR3 is 15 amino acids long. Trimming removed 4 bases at V and 9 bases at J, with 20 bases between. CDR3 in amino acids: CASSPNPGGQGEQFF. The CDR3 DNA follows: TGCGCCAGCAGCCCAAACCCAGGGGGGCAAGGTGAGCAGTTCTTC. Variable domain in full (rest from reference TRBV5-1 and TRBJ2-1): KAGVTQTPRYLIKTRGQQVTLSCSPISGHRSVSWYQQTPGQGLQFLFEYFSETQRNKGNFPGRFSGRQFSNSRSEMNVSTLELGDSALYLCASSPNPGGQGEQFFGPGTRLTVL.

The chain links TRBV7-3 to TRBJ2-2, with 9 bases aligning to TRBD1. Germline CDR1 is SGHTA and CDR2 is FQGTGA. The CDR3 runs to 15 residues. V dropped 2 bases and J dropped 8; count of bases not matched to a gene: 6. CDR3 nucleotides: TGTGCCAGCAGCTTAGGGGACAGGGAAAGTGGGGAGCTGTTTTTT. This encodes CASSLGDRESGELFF.